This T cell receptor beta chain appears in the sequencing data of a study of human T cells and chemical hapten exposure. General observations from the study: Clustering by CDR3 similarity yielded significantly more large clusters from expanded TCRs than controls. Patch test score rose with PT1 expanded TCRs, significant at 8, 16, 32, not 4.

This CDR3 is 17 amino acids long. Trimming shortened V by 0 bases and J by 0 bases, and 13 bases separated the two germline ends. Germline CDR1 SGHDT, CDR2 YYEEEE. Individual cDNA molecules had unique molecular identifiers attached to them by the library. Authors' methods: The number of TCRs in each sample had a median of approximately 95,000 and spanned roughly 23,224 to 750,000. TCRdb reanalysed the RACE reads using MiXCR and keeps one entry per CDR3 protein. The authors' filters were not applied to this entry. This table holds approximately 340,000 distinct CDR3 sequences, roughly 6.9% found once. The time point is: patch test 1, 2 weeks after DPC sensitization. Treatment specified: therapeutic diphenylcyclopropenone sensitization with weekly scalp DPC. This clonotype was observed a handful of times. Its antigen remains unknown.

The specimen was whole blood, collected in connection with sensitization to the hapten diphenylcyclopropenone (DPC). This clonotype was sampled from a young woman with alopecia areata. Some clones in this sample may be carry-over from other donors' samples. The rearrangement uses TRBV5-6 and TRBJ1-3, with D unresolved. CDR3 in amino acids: CASSLGRAGASGNTIYF. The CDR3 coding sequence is TGTGCCAGCAGCTTGGGGAGGGCAGGAGCCTCTGGAAACACCATATATTTT.